This paragraph reports one TCR beta chain. These data belong to a study of T cells in localized non-small cell lung cancer. Some clones are missing from TCRdb's copy, which holds only in-frame ones; the method was immunoSEQ multiplex PCR. The table has tens of thousands of clones, more than 75% seen once. The TCR originated in a woman between 35 and 70 years old with stage I squamous cell lung carcinoma. The sequences come from peripheral blood, collected before any cancer treatment.

Here the CDR3 DNA reads TGTGCCAGCTTCGGACAGGGACTTTTCACCGGGGAGCTGTTTTTT. Protein sequence: CASFGQGLFTGELFF. This rearrangement joins TRBV7-9 to TRBJ2-2, with 8 bases that match TRBD1. Germline V gene lookup returns CDR1 SEHNR and CDR2 FQNEAQ (reference sequence). The CDR3 has 15 residues. V trimming: 8 bases; J trimming: 4 bases; junction bases outside the gene matches: 9.